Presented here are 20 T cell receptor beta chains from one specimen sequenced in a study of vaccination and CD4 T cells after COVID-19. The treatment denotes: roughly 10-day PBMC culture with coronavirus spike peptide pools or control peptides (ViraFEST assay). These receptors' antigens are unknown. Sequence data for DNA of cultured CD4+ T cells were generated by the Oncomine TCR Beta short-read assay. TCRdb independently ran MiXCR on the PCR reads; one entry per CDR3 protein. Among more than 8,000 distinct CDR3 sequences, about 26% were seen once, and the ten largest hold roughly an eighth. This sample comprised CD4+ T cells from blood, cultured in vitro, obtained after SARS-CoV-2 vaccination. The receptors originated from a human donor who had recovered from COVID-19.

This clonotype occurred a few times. As DNA, the CDR3 is TGTGCCAGCAGCCTACAGGGATCTCAGCAGCCCCAGCATTTT. This codes for CASSLQGSQQPQHF. The chain recombines TRBV5-6 with TRBJ1-5; D perhaps matches TRBD1 (6 bases). The V end lost 4 bases, the J end lost 7 bases, and 15 bases lay between the germline ends. The V gene's germline CDR1 is SGHDT and CDR2 YYEEEE. The CDR3 extends over 14 amino acids.

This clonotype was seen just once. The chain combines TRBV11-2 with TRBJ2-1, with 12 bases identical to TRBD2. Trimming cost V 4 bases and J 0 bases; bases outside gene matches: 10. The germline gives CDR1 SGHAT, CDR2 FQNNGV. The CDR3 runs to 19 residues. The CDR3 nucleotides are TGTGCCAGCAGCTCTGTGAGGCTAGCGGGAGGGAGCTCCTACAATGAGCAGTTCTTC. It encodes CASSSVRLAGGSSYNEQFF.

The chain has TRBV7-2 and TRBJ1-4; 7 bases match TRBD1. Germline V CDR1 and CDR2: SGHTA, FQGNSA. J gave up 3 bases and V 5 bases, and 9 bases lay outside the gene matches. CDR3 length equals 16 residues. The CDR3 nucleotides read TGTGCCAGCAGCCAGCAAGGGGGCCTGGCTAATGAAAAACTGTTTTTT. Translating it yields CASSQQGGLANEKLFF.

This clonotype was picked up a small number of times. CDR3 sequence reads: CASSLAGGVETQYF. CDR3 DNA: TGTGCCAGCAGCTTGGCTGGGGGTGTGGAGACCCAGTACTTC. The V gene is TRBV5-4, the J gene TRBJ2-5; either TRBD1 or TRBD2 may supply D (5 bases each). This CDR3 comprises 14 residues. The germline V gene encodes CDR1 SGHNT and CDR2 YYREEE (reference sequence). Trimming removed 0 bases from V and 5 bases from J, with 11 bases in between.

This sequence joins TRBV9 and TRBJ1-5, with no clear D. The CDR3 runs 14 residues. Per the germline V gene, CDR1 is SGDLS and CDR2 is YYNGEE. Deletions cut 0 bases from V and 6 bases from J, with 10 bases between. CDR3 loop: CASSVDHSGQPQHF. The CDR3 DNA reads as TGTGCCAGCAGCGTAGACCATAGTGGTCAGCCCCAGCATTTT.

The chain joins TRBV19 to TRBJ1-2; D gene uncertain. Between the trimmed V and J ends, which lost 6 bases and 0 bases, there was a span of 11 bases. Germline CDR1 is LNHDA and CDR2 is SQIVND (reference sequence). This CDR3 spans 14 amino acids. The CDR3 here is CASRERATNYGYTF. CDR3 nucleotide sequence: TGTGCCAGTAGGGAAAGGGCAACTAACTATGGCTACACCTTC.

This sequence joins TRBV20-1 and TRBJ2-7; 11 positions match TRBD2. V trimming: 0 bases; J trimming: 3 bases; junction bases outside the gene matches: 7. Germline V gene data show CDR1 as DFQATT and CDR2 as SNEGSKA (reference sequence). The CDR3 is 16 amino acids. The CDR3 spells CSARDPSTSGSYEQYF. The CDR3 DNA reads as TGCAGTGCTAGAGATCCGTCCACTAGCGGGAGCTACGAGCAGTACTTC.

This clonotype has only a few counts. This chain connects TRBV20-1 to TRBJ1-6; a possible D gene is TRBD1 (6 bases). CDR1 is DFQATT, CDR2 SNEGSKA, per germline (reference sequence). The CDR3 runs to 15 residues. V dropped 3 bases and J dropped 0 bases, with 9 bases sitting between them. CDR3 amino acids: CSASQGNSYNSPLHF. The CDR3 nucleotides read TGCAGTGCTAGCCAGGGGAACTCCTATAATTCACCCCTCCACTTT.

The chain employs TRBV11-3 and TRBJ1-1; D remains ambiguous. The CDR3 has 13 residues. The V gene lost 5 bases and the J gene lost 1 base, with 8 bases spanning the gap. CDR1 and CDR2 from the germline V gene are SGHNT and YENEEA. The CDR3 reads CASSAYRNTEAFF. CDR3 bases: TGTGCCAGCAGCGCCTACAGGAACACTGAAGCTTTCTTT.

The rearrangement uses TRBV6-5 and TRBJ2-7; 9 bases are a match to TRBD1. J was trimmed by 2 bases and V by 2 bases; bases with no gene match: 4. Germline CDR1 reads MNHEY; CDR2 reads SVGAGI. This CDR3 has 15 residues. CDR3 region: CASSYMGQGPYEQYF. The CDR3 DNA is TGTGCCAGCAGTTACATGGGACAGGGACCCTACGAGCAGTACTTC.

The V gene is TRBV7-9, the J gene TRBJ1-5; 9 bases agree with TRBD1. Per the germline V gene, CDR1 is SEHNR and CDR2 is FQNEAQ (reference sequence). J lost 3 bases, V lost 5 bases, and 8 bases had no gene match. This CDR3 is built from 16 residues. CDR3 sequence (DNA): TGTGCCAGCAGCGCAACCGGGACAGGGATCAATCAGCCCCAGCATTTT. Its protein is CASSATGTGINQPQHF.

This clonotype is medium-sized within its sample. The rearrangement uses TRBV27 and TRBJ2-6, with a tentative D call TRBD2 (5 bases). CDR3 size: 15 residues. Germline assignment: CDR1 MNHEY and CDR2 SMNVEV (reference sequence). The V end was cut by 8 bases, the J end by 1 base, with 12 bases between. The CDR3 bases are TGTGCCAGCTCCTCCGGGGTATCTGGGGCCAACGTCCTGACTTTC. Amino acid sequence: CASSSGVSGANVLTF.

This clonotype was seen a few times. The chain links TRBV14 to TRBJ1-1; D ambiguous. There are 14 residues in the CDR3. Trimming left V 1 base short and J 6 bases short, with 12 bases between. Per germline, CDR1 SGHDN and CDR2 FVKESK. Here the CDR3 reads CASSQVPQSPEAFF. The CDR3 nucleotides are TGTGCCAGCAGCCAAGTTCCCCAAAGCCCTGAAGCTTTCTTT. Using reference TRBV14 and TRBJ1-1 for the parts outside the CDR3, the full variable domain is EAGVTQFPSHSVIEKGQTVTLRCDPISGHDNLYWYRRVMGKEIKFLLHFVKESKQDESGMPNNRFLAERTGGTYSTLKVQPAELEDSGVYFCASSQVPQSPEAFFGQGTRLTVV.

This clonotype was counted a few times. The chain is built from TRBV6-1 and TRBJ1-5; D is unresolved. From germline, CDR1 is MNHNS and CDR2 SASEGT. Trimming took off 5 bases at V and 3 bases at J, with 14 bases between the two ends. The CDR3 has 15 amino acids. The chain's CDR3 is CASSLGRASNQPQHF. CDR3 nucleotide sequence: TGTGCCAGCAGTCTGGGAAGAGCCTCCAATCAGCCCCAGCATTTT.

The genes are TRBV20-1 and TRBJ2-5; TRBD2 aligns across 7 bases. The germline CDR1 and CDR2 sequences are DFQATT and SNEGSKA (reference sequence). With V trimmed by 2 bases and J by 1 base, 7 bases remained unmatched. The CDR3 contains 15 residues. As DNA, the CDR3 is TGCAGTGCTAGAAGTCCGGGACTACGCCAAGAGACCCAGTACTTC. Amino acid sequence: CSARSPGLRQETQYF.

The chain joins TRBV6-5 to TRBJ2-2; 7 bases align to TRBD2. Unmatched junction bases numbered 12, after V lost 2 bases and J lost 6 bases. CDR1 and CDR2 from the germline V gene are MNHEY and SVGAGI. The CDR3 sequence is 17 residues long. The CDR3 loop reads CASSYVAGVLLSGELFF. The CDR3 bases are TGTGCCAGCAGTTACGTAGCGGGTGTACTCCTTTCCGGGGAGCTGTTTTTT.

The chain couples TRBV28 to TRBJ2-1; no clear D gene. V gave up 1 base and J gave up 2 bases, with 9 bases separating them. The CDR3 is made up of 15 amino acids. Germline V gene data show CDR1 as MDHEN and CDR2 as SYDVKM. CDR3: CASSLSRVPYNEQFF. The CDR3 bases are TGTGCCAGCAGTTTATCTAGGGTCCCCTACAATGAGCAGTTCTTC.

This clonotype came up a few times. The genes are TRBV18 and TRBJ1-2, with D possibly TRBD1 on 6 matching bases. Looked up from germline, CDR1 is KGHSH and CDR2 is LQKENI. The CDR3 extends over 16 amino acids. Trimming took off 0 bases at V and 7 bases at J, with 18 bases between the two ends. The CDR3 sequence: CASSPPSVQGWSGYTF. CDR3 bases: TGTGCCAGCTCACCACCTTCAGTCCAGGGGTGGAGTGGCTACACCTTC.

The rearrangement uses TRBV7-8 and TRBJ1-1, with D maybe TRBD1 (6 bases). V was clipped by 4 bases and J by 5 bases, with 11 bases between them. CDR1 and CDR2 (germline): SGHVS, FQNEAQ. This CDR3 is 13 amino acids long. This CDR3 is CASSSYRETEAFF. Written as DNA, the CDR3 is TGTGCCAGCAGCTCCTACAGGGAAACTGAAGCTTTCTTT.

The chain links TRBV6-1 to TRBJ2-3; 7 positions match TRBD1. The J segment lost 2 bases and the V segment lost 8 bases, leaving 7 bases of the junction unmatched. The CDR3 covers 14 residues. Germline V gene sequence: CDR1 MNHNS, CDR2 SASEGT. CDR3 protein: CASRLQGTTDTQYF. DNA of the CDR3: TGTGCCAGCCGCTTACAGGGGACCACAGATACGCAGTATTTT.